The rows below give T cell receptor beta chains drawn from one sample of a study of cytomegalovirus exposure and HLA in healthy donors. TCRdb's table, derived via immunoSEQ multiplex PCR, lists solely in-frame clones and lacks some. There are some 200,000 clones in the sample; 82% occur only once, and 0.7% to 0.95% lies in the top ten. Sequencing was carried out using PBMCs. These receptors were collected from a woman younger than 30 in good health and CMV-seronegative. The CDR3 runs from the conserved cysteine through the conserved F or W. A D gene is named only where the DNA matches it firmly. Not every row has a clone size; where given, it reads once, few, many or a size class.

>TRBJ2-7|TRBV5-1|15|-|TRBD1
TGCGCCAGCAGCTTGGCCGGGGGACAGGGCTACGAGCAGTACTTC
CASSLAGGQGYEQYF
>TRBJ1-2|TRBV6-6|11|-|-
TGTGCCAGCCTCACAGCAAGTGGCTACACCTTC
CASLTASGYTF
>TRBJ2-6|TRBV5-6|18|-|TRBD1
TGTGCCAGCAGCTTGTCCCCGGGACAGGGGTTGGGGGCCAACGTCCTGACTTTC
CASSLSPGQGLGANVLTF
>TRBJ1-3|TRBV5-6|14|-|-
TGTGCCAGCAGCTTCCCAGGGTACGGAAACACCATATATTTT
CASSFPGYGNTIYF
>TRBJ1-1|TRBV5-5|14|-|-
TGTGCCAGCAGCTTGGCCTCTGGGGCCTGGGAAGCTTTCTTT
CASSLASGAWEAFF
>TRBJ2-2|TRBV9|15|-|TRBD1
TGTGCCAGCAGCACAGGGGTACTCAGGACCGGGGAGCTGTTTTTT
CASSTGVLRTGELFF
>TRBJ2-1|TRBV10-1|15|-|TRBD1
TGCGCCAGCCGGAGATGGGACAGGGTTTACAATGAGCAGTTCTTC
CASRRWDRVYNEQFF
>TRBJ2-3|TRBV19|16|few|-
TGTGCCAGTAGTATATCGGCAGGGGTGAGAGCAGATACGCAGTATTTT
CASSISAGVRADTQYF
>TRBJ2-3|TRBV19|12|-|-
TGTGCCAGCAGTGAGGGCACAGATACGCAGTATTTT
CASSEGTDTQYF
>TRBJ2-1|TRBV5-1|13|-|-
TGCGCCAGCAGCCCGCGGTACGGCAATGAGCAGTTCTTC
CASSPRYGNEQFF
>TRBJ2-7|TRBV28|15|-|TRBD2
TGTGCCAGCACCGGTTTGAGTGGACTAGCGTACGAGCAGTACTTC
CASTGLSGLAYEQYF
>TRBJ1-6|TRBV2|13|-|-
TGTGCCAGCAGTGAAGGCAGGGGATCACCCCTCCACTTT
CASSEGRGSPLHF
>TRBJ2-4|TRBV5-6|12|-|-
TGTGCCAGCAGCTTCTCCCGGAACATTCAGTACTTC
CASSFSRNIQYF
>TRBJ1-4|TRBV27|17|-|TRBD1
TGTGCCAGCAGCCAATGGACAGGGCCCCGGTCTAATGAAAAACTGTTTTTT
CASSQWTGPRSNEKLFF
>TRBJ1-5|TRBV2|12|-|-
TGTGCCAGCGGGGGGGGCAATCAGCCCCAGCATTTT
CASGGGNQPQHF
>TRBJ1-5|TRBV19|14|-|-
TGTGCCAGTACCCACCCCTATAGCAATCAGCCCCAGCATTTT
CASTHPYSNQPQHF
>TRBJ2-7|TRBV5-6|16|-|-
TGTGCCAGCAGCCCATTTTCCGGGACGGGGGTCCACGAGCAGTACTTC
CASSPFSGTGVHEQYF
>TRBJ2-3|TRBV4-1|17|few|-
TGCGCCAGCAGCCAAGAATCGTTCGGGACTAGCACAGATACGCAGTATTTT
CASSQESFGTSTDTQYF
>TRBJ1-1|TRBV6-6|13|-|TRBD1
TGTGCCAGCAGTAGGGACAGCCAAACTGAAGCTTTCTTT
CASSRDSQTEAFF
>TRBJ2-1|TRBV29-1|16|once|-
TGCAGCGTTGATTCGGGACATATCGGACCCTACAATGAGCAGTTCTTC
CSVDSGHIGPYNEQFF